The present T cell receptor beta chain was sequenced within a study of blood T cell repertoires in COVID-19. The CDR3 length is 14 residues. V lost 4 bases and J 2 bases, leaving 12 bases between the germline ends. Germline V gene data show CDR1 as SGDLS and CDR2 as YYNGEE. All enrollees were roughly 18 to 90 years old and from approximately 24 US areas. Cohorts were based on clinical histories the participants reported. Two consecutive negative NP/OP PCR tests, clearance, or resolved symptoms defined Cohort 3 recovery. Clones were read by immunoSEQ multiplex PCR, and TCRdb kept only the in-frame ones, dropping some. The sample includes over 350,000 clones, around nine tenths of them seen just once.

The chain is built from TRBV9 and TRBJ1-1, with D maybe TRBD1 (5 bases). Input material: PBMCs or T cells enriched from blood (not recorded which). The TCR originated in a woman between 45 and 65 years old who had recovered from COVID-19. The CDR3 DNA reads TGTGCCAGCAGCCCCGGGGGACTAAACACTGAAGCTTTCTTT. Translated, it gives CASSPGGLNTEAFF.